This section outlines one TCR beta chain sequence together with its context. Its antigen remains unknown. PCR used 60 Vbeta primers and 13 Jbeta primers. Clones were sequenced by immunoSEQ multiplex PCR, and TCRdb holds only the in-frame ones, with some missing. The sample includes approximately 120,000 clones, under 12% of them seen just once. CDR1 is MNHEY, CDR2 SVGAGI, per germline. The V gene end was trimmed by 6 bases and the J gene end by 12 bases; junction bases not matched to a gene: 13. CDR3 size: 13 residues. This specimen belongs to a study of cytomegalovirus exposure and HLA in healthy donors. Study results and caveats: The study recorded 150 to 200 TCR beta chains that were cytomegalovirus-associated. Rarity marked most TCR sequences, yet some public TCRs occurred in many donors. As a later analysis showed, a missense DCLRE1C variant was linked to trimming of TCR beta V- and J-genes.

This TCR came from a woman younger than 35 in good health and CMV-seropositive. The chain uses TRBV6-5 and TRBJ2-7; TRBD2 agrees at 8 bases. The sequenced sample was PBMCs. CDR3 sequence: CASRPRLAGSLYF. In DNA, the CDR3 is TGTGCCAGCAGACCACGTTTAGCGGGGAGTCTGTACTTC.